This T cell receptor beta chain was sequenced for a study of blood T cell repertoires in COVID-19. The CDR3 extends over 16 amino acids. Germline loops: CDR1 SEHNR, CDR2 FQNEAQ (reference sequence). V lost 5 bases and J lost 3; bases outside the gene matches: 10. In the original analysis: Amplification with reference gene primers provided the estimates of nucleated cell counts. Sequencing used immunoSEQ multiplex PCR; TCRdb keeps in-frame clones, though not all of them. The DNA was the basis for D and trimming; V, J and clone size are from that table. The table has 130,000 to 150,000 clones, around 90% seen once.

The sequencing sample was made of peripheral blood. This TCR was recovered from a man between 65 and 79 years old with acute or convalescent COVID-19. This chain uses TRBV7-9 with TRBJ2-7; 10 bases agree with TRBD1. The CDR3 loop reads CASSTAGTGAFYEQYF. CDR3 nucleotide sequence: TGTGCCAGCAGCACTGCGGGGACAGGGGCCTTCTACGAGCAGTACTTC.